This T cell receptor (beta chain) was captured in a study of T cell responses to AZD1222 COVID-19 vaccine. Regarding the study as a whole: Donors were chiefly white British, with a greater number of females, and clonal diversity was perhaps underestimated. Increases in Spike-specific TCR breadth and depth were seen after two AZD1222 doses.

With regard to this clone: Its antigen is as yet unknown.

Trimming removed 0 bases at V and 7 bases at J, with 19 bases between. The CDR3 loop spans 16 amino acids. CDR1 MNHEY and CDR2 SVGEGT come from the germline V gene. Clones were sequenced by immunoSEQ multiplex PCR, and TCRdb holds only the in-frame ones, with some missing. The sample contains about 130,000 clones, around 89% of which appear only once. The rearrangement links TRBV6-2 or TRBV6-3 to TRBJ2-7; no clear D. The source material was peripheral blood, sampled 28 days after the second AZD1222 dose. The sequence was collected from an adult who received the AZD1222 COVID-19 vaccine. The CDR3 DNA follows: TGTGCCAGCAGTTACTCGTCGAAAGCTCCACTGGGGGAGCAGTACTTC. It yields the protein CASSYSSKAPLGEQYF.